This T cell receptor beta chain was found in a study of Ad26.COV2.S vaccination and SARS-CoV-2 variants. Germline V lookup: CDR1 SGHTA, CDR2 FQGNSA. V lost 5 bases and J lost 10; bases outside the gene matches: 8. The CDR3 extends over 14 amino acids. Treatment here: 15 to 20 received Ad26.COV2.S at low or high dose, single or two shots; about 5 received placebo; per-sample allocation not given. The samples date from day 63 after the first vaccine or placebo injection. Sequencing was performed with immunoSEQ multiplex PCR; in TCRdb, only in-frame clones are kept and a portion is missing. The sample contains some 500,000 clones, 89% of which appear only once.

Sequenced here: peripheral blood, sampled in a trial of Ad26.COV2.S vaccine versus placebo. The TCR originated in a person between 18 and 65 years old who received the Ad26.COV2.S COVID-19 vaccine or a placebo. V usage is TRBV7-2 and J usage is TRBJ1-6; TRBD1 aligns across 7 bases. CDR3 sequence: CASSKNRGESPLHF. The CDR3, as DNA: TGTGCCAGCAGCAAAAACAGGGGTGAATCACCCCTCCACTTT.